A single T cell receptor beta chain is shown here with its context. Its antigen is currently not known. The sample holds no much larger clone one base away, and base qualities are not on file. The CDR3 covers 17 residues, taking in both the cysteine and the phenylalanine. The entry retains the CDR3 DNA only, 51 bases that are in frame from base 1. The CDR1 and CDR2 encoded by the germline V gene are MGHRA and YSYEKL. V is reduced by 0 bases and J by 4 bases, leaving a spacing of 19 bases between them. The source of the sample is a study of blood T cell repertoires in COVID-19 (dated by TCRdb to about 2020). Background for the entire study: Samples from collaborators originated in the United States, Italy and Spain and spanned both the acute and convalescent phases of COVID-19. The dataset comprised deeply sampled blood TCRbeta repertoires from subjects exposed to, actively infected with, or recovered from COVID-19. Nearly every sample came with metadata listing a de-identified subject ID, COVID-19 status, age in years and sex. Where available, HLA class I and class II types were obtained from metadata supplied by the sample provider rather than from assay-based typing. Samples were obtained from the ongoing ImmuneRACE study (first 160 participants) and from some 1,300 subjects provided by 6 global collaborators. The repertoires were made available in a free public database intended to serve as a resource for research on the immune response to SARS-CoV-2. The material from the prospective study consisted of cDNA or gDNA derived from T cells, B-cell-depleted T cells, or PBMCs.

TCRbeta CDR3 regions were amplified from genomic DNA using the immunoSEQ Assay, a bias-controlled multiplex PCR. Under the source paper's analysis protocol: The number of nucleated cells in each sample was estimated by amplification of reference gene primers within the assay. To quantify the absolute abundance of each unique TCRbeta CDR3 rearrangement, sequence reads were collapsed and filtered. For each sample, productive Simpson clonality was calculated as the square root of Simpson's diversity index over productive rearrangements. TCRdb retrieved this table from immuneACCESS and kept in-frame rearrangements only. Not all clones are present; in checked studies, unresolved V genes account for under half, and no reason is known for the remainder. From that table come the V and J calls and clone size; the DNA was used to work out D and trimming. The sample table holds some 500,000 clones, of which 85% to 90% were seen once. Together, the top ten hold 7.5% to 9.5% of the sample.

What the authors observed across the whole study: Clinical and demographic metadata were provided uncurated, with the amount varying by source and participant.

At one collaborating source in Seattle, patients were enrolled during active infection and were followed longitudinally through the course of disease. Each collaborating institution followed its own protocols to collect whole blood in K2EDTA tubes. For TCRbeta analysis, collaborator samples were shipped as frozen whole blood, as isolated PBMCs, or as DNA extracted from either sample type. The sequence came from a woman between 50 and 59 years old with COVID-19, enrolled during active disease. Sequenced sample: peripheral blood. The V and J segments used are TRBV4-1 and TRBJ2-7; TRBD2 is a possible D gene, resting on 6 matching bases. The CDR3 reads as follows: CASSQDWRASTPYEQYF. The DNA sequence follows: TGCGCCAGCAGCCAAGATTGGAGGGCCTCCACCCCTTACGAGCAGTACTTC.